The rows below give T cell receptor beta chains drawn from one sample of a study of graft-versus-host responses after intestinal transplantation. These receptors have no identified antigens. Some clones are missing from TCRdb's copy, which holds only in-frame ones; the method was immunoSEQ multiplex PCR. The repertoire holds approximately 80,000 clones, with roughly nine tenths as singletons. The sequencing here drew on unstimulated CD4+ T cells sorted from spleen or lymph node cells, taken before intestinal transplant. The receptors here all came from a human donor who received an intestinal transplant. Each CDR3 is given with its conserved first and last residue. A D gene is named only where the DNA matches it firmly. Only some rows state a clone size, as once, few, many or a class for expanded clones.

d_call	j_call	clone_size	cdr3_length	v_call	cdr3_nt	cdr3_aa
TRBD2	TRBJ2-3	.	17	TRBV30	TGTGCCTGGAGTGCCTCGGGACTAGCGGGGGGCAAAGGGACGCAGTATTTT	CAWSASGLAGGKGTQYF
.	TRBJ1-2	.	15	TRBV6-6	TGTGCCAGCATCCCCTCCGCGGGGGCGCACGGTGGCTACACCTTC	CASIPSAGAHGGYTF
.	TRBJ2-7	.	16	TRBV5-1	TGCGCCAGCAGCTTCCAAGGGGCCGAAGTGAGCCACGAGCAGTACTTC	CASSFQGAEVSHEQYF
TRBD1	TRBJ2-2	.	16	TRBV19	TGTGCCAGTAGTTTCCGGGACAGGGGTAGAATCGGGGAGCTGTTTTTT	CASSFRDRGRIGELFF
.	TRBJ2-7	.	18	TRBV6-4	TGTGCCAGCAGTGACTGGACACCGCCTAAGACTCCCAACTACGAGCAGTACTTC	CASSDWTPPKTPNYEQYF
TRBD2	TRBJ2-1	.	22	TRBV5-1	TGCGCCAGCAGAAAAGGACTAGCGGGACGACAACTAATAAATAGCTCCTACAATGAGCAGTTCTTC	CASRKGLAGRQLINSSYNEQFF
TRBD1	TRBJ1-2	.	15	TRBV5-6	TGTGCCAGCAGCTTGGTAGGACAGGGGGCATATGGCTACACCTTC	CASSLVGQGAYGYTF
TRBD1	TRBJ1-4	.	15	TRBV11-1	TGTGCCAGCAGCCTCTCAGGGGGAACTAATGAAAAACTGTTTTTT	CASSLSGGTNEKLFF
TRBD2	TRBJ2-1	.	17	TRBV30	TGTGCCTGGAGTGTACCCCTTGGACTAGCGGCCCGTAATGAGCAGTTCTTC	CAWSVPLGLAARNEQFF
TRBD1	TRBJ2-5	.	14	TRBV19	TGTGCCAGTAGTCGTGGACAGGGTCAAGAGACCCAGTACTTC	CASSRGQGQETQYF
.	TRBJ2-7	once	15	TRBV27	TGTGCCAGCCGCGCAGCCAGCGGTAACAGCTACGAGCAGTACTTC	CASRAASGNSYEQYF
TRBD1	TRBJ2-1	.	13	TRBV5-4	TGTGCCAGCAGCTTGAAGGGGGCCGATGAGCAGTTCTTC	CASSLKGADEQFF
TRBD1	TRBJ1-2	.	14	TRBV28	TGTGCCAGCACTCCTGGGACAGCTAACTATGGCTACACCTTC	CASTPGTANYGYTF
.	TRBJ2-5	.	14	TRBV6-5	TGTGCCAGCAGTTACTCTGGCGGGACAGAGACCCAGTACTTC	CASSYSGGTETQYF
TRBD2	TRBJ2-1	.	16	TRBV6-6	TGTGCCAGCAGTTACTCGAGCGGGACTAGTAACAATGAGCAGTTCTTC	CASSYSSGTSNNEQFF
.	TRBJ1-1	.	15	TRBV5-1	TGCGCCAGTTCTCCCTCATTGGGGGGGGACACTGAAGCTTTCTTT	CASSPSLGGDTEAFF
.	TRBJ2-2	.	13	TRBV29-1	TGCAGCGTTGAAGATCTGCGGACCGGGGAGCTGTTTTTT	CSVEDLRTGELFF
.	TRBJ2-7	.	14	TRBV7-2	TGTGCCAGCAGCTTCTACTTGCCGACTTACGAGCAGTACTTC	CASSFYLPTYEQYF
.	TRBJ2-5	.	17	TRBV4-1	TGCGCCAGCAGCCAAGAGAGGGCGACGGCAGGTCGAGAGACCCAGTACTTC	CASSQERATAGRETQYF
.	TRBJ1-4	.	15	TRBV2	TGTGCCAGCAGCGCAGTCAGGGAAATTAATGAAAAACTGTTTTTT	CASSAVREINEKLFF
.	TRBJ1-1	.	14	TRBV18	TGTGCCAGCTCACCACGGCAGGGATGGACTGAAGCTTTCTTT	CASSPRQGWTEAFF
.	TRBJ2-3	.	14	TRBV9	TGTGCCAGCAGCTTCCGGACAGAGGGAAATACGCAGTATTTT	CASSFRTEGNTQYF
TRBD1	TRBJ2-3	.	16	TRBV7-3	TGTGCCAGCAGCGCAATGACAGGGGGCCGGGGAGATACGCAGTATTTT	CASSAMTGGRGDTQYF
TRBD2	TRBJ2-2	.	13	TRBV28	TGTGCCAGCAGTTTAGGGGGGGCCGGGGAGCTGTTTTTT	CASSLGGAGELFF
.	TRBJ1-6	once	15	TRBV4-1	TGCGCCAGCAGCCGCGAGAGCTCCTATAATTCACCCCTCCACTTT	CASSRESSYNSPLHF
TRBD1	TRBJ2-7	.	15	TRBV30	TGTGCCTGGAGTCACCGCCGACAGGGGATCTACGAGCAGTACTTC	CAWSHRRQGIYEQYF
TRBD1	TRBJ2-7	.	15	TRBV28	TGTGCCAGCAGTTCGGGACAGGGAAGGTCCTACGAGCAGTACTTC	CASSSGQGRSYEQYF
.	TRBJ2-3	.	15	TRBV7-9	TGTGCCAGCAGCGGCCGGGGGGCCAGCACAGATACGCAGTATTTT	CASSGRGASTDTQYF
.	TRBJ1-1	.	14	TRBV2	TGTGCCACACGGACTGGAGGCATGAACACTGAAGCTTTCTTT	CATRTGGMNTEAFF
TRBD1	TRBJ1-1	.	15	TRBV15	TGTGCCACCAGCAGATTTACAGGGGGCGACACTGAAGCTTTCTTT	CATSRFTGGDTEAFF
.	TRBJ1-1	.	17	TRBV14	TGTGCCAGCAGCCAAGGTCGGGGAGGGGATATGAACACTGAAGCTTTCTTT	CASSQGRGGDMNTEAFF